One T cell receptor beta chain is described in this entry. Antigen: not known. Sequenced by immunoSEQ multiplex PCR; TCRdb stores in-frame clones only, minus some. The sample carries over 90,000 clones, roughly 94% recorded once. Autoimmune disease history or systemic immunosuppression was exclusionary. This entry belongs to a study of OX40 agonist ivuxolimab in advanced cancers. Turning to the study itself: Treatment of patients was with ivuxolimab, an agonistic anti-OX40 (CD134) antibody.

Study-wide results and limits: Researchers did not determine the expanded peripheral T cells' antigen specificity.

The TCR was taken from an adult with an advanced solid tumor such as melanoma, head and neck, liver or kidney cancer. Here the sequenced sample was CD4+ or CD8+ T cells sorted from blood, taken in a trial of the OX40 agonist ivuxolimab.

CDR3 bases: TGTGCCAGCCAAGCGAGCTCCTATAATTCACCCCTCCACTTT. This encodes CASQASSYNSPLHF. The chain couples TRBV2 to TRBJ1-6; D not resolved. Germline V gene data show CDR1 as SNHLY and CDR2 as FYNNEI. The V end lost 8 bases, the J end lost 0 bases, and 8 bases lay between the germline ends. The CDR3 is 14 residues long.